This paragraph covers one T cell receptor beta chain sequence. Its target antigen remains unknown. Per-base quality was not reported, and no clone a single base away is much larger than it. This sample is part of a study of cytomegalovirus exposure and HLA in healthy donors (dated by TCRdb to about 2017). For context, the study as a whole: An earlier analysis of approximately 640 of the donors reported roughly 270 Gb of sequence data and roughly 110 million unique TCR beta sequences from some 180 million T cells. An early release covering roughly 580 HLA-typed donors comprised approximately 290 gigabases of sequencing data and tens of millions of unique TCR sequences. Of the 350 to 400 genotyped donors, roughly 85% fell in the genetic ancestry cluster associated with self-reported Caucasian donors. The study was designed to test whether signatures of past pathogen exposure could be identified by cataloging public T cell receptors. The study profiled the T cell repertoires of under 850 subjects by immunosequencing and related them to cytomegalovirus serostatus. Along with the approximately 700-subject first cohort, a separate validation cohort of more than 90 different subjects was used. To predict cytomegalovirus infection status, the study combined high-throughput TCR immunosequencing, statistical association of individual TCRs with disease status, and machine learning. To study patterns of TCR occurrence, a later analysis re-analyzed previously published TCR beta repertoires from around 700 donors and added high-resolution HLA genotyping. The later analysis used no new phenotypic data to find candidate immune exposures, relying instead on TCR beta sequences and their occurrence across donors. An earlier analysis of more than 450 of the donors used high-throughput TCR beta sequencing to judge whether each TCR beta V gene segment behaved as functional or pseudogenic. Alongside the repertoire data, information on donor age, sex, ethnicity and CMV serostatus was compiled. Genome-wide SNP genotypes for about 65% of the roughly 670 donors were used in a later genetic analysis, which treated that subset as a discovery cohort. Every discovery cohort repertoire had been produced on one sequencing platform. HLA typing covered class I and class II loci at four-digit resolution. The number of donors typed differed by locus, with roughly 629-640 for A, B, C, DRB1 and DQB1, about 500 for DQA1, about 610 for DPA1, and around 460 for DPB1. Because of strong linkage in the cohort, five DR-DQ haplotypes were treated as single units for association and clustering. On average, over 200,000 unique TCR beta nucleotide sequences were sequenced per donor among a few hundred genotyped donors of the cohort, with roughly 18% of those sequences being non-productive. The research as a whole found: In an earlier analysis of around 600 of the donors, most TCR beta V segments appeared in productive rearrangements about 87% or about 30% of the time, broadly matching IMGT annotations. Because the 87-base-pair reads could not distinguish some IMGT-functional V segments, including TRBV6-2 and TRBV6-3, those segments were excluded. Assigning TCR associations to individual alleles was difficult when HLA alleles, especially DR and DQ, strongly co-occurred. The authors suggested that the approach could potentially be extended to other disease states and immunological phenotypes. In a later analysis, HLA-associated TCR beta chains showed more clonal expansion and lower generation probabilities than non-associated chains that were equally common. A group of highly shared sequence variants was considered likely to be a technical artifact of the sequencing pipeline. An association between a missense DCLRE1C variant and V-gene and J-gene trimming of TCR beta chains was found in a later genetic analysis and replicated in an independent cohort. A later analysis found that most CMV-associated TCR beta chains appeared HLA-restricted, with HLA associations seemingly driven largely by CMV exposure. Most TCR sequences were observed very rarely across donors, whereas some public TCRs were present in many individuals. A later genetic analysis reported fewer N-insertions in productive TCRs among donors in an Asian-associated ancestry cluster than the roughly 700-donor mean. A further reported finding was that TCR beta sequences accurately predicted the HLA-A and HLA-B alleles for most subjects in the first cohort. Linkage disequilibrium might explain the correlated functional status among segregating V segments, but an unknown experimental factor could not be ruled out. In both the original and validation cohorts, the classifier was reported to diagnose cytomegalovirus status with high specificity and sensitivity. At a false discovery rate of 0.05, a later analysis linked roughly 17,000 TCR beta sequences to specific HLA alleles. The study listed approximately 150 TCR beta chains as associated with cytomegalovirus. For the cohort, immune exposure information was limited to CMV serostatus. Because HLA typing was unavailable for some donors at each locus, only the typed subset was used in association tests. A few of the identified cytomegalovirus-associated TCR beta chains were confirmed in vitro to be specific for cytomegalovirus antigens. The earlier analysis of about 600 of the donors excluded some 15 rarely observed V segments, including chromosome 9 orphons, because counts were too low. Only TCR beta chains were sequenced in this cohort, and the absence of alpha or paired-chain data limited detectable features. In a later analysis, several top co-occurrence clusters were reported to appear linked to parvovirus B19, influenza, CMV and Epstein-Barr virus. In a later analysis, TCR association rates were found to vary across HLA loci, with the most associated TCRs seen for DRB1 alleles and the fewest for HLA-C alleles. Presence/absence analyses assumed roughly uniform sequencing depth across donors, an assumption that may not hold.

V ends up 4 bases short and J 9 bases short, with an unmatched junction base count of 12. Taken from cysteine to phenylalanine, the CDR3 has 16 residues. CDR3 DNA only is kept here, 48 bases in frame from base 1. CDR1 and CDR2 were assigned from the germline V gene (reference sequence) as LNHDA and SQIVND. The cohort comprised more than 550 healthy bone marrow donors. At the time of sampling, every cohort member was nominally healthy, though immune exposures that went unrecorded were likely present. The donor was CMV seronegative and belonged to the group of several hundred seronegative cohort members. A peripheral blood sample was provided by each donor, and peripheral blood mononuclear cells were used for TCR beta sequencing. Genomic DNA extraction from the blood cell samples was performed with the Qiagen DNeasy Blood Extraction Kit. The method behind the library was the immunoSEQ multiplex PCR assay. A mixture of 60 forward primers for TCR Vbeta segments and 13 reverse primers for TCR Jbeta segments was used in the multiplex PCR. A multiplex PCR assay on genomic DNA amplified the CDR3 region of rearranged TCR beta genes. The amplified TCR beta libraries were sequenced on the Illumina HiSeq System as 87-base-pair reads. From the authors' description of their analysis: In a later analysis, 80 million or so unique TCR beta chains were counted across the roughly 610 repertoires, and around 11 million of these chains were shared by at least two donors. Raw reads were error-corrected and collapsed into unique sequences with a nearest-neighbor algorithm that merged closely related sequences to remove PCR and sequencing errors. CDR3 sequences were aligned to IMGT reference sequences to assign V, D and J gene segments. For a sequence to be retained, at least a six-nucleotide match to both a V gene segment and a J gene segment was required. Rearrangements were classified as productive when the CDR3 lacked stop codons and remained in frame with V and J, and all other rearrangements were classified as non-productive. CDR3 was defined by IMGT convention, running from the second conserved V-encoded cysteine to the conserved J-encoded phenylalanine. The earlier analysis of 550 to 650 of the donors excluded any sequence lacking an unambiguous match to a single V gene segment. An earlier analysis of a few hundred of the donors called V segments functional above 56.7% productive rearrangements and segregating when the between-donor standard deviation exceeded 5%. A statistical classification framework was developed to diagnose cytomegalovirus status using the catalog of TCR beta chain sequences. In a later analysis, TCR nucleotide sequences were compared against IMGT/GENE-DB human TR gene sequences so that V and J genes could be assigned. Using the TCRdist pipeline, a later analysis assigned CDR3 sequences along with most-parsimonious VDJ recombination scenarios. In a later analysis, every TCR beta chain was defined by the combination of its CDR3 amino acid sequence and its V-gene family, and reads without a unique V-gene family were dropped. As a way to deal with suspected cross-contamination and a sequencing artifact, a later analysis dropped over 550 nucleotide sequences that were highly shared and had low generation probability. In a later analysis, a clonal expansion index for each public chain was calculated from normalized within-repertoire ranks of inferred template counts. In a later analysis, generation probabilities were computed with a VDJ recombination model fitted to out-of-frame rearrangements, and the resulting probabilities were checked against IGoR. In a later analysis, hypergeometric tests were used to score TCR-TCR, TCR-HLA and TCR-CMV co-occurrence, with a repertoire-size bias correction applied to TCR pairs. In a later analysis, false discovery rates were estimated by permuting HLA or CMV assignments 20 times. A later analysis grouped co-occurring TCRs with DBSCAN, adding TCRdist sequence similarity when clustering within HLA-allele-positive subsets. Repertoires with fewer than 30,000 or more than 120,000 public chains were left out of co-occurrence clustering, as were roughly five repertoires with anomalous nucleotide sharing. TCRdb took this table from immuneACCESS and kept in-frame rearrangements with V and J called. Such tables lack part of the clones; where checked against another copy, unresolved V genes explain under half of the gap, and the rest is unexplained. That table supplies the V and J calls and clone size; D and trimming were determined from the DNA. A total of over 100,000 clones appear in this sample, more than 8% of them only once. Clones ranked in the top ten supply 5.5% of the sample.

The specimen was PBMCs. The TCR comes from a man aged 40-55 years in good health and CMV-seronegative. The rearrangement joined TRBV19 to TRBJ2-3; 11 of the junction bases match TRBD2. The CDR3 region has the sequence CASSSETSGGYSTQYF. The DNA sequence is TGTGCCAGTAGTAGCGAAACTAGCGGGGGATATAGCACGCAGTATTTT.